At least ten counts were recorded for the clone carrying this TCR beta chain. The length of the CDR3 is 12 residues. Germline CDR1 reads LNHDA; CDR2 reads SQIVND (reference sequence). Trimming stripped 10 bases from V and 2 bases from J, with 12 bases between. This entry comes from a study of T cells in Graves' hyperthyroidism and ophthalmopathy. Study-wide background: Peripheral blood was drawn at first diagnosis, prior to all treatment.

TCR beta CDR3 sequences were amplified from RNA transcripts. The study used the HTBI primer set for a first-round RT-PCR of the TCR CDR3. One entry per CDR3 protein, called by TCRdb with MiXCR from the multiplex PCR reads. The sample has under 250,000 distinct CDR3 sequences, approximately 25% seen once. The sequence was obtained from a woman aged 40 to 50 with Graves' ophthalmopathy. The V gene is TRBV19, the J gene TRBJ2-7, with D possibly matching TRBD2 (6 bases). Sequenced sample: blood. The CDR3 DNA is TGTGCCACGGGGACGGGAGCCTACGAGCAGTACTTC. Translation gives CATGTGAYEQYF.